A selection of T cell receptor beta chains follows, all from one sample in a study of cytomegalovirus exposure and HLA in healthy donors. Some clones are missing from TCRdb's copy, which holds only in-frame ones; the method was immunoSEQ multiplex PCR. Altogether roughly 230,000 clones are present, around nine tenths being singletons, with the ten largest covering 1.5% to 2%. The sample taken for sequencing was PBMCs. These receptors originate from a girl aged 2-10 years in good health and CMV-seronegative. The CDR3 runs from the conserved cysteine through the conserved F or W. A D gene is named only where the DNA matches it firmly. The size of a clone is reported for some rows only, either as once, few or many, or as a class for expanded clones.

>.|TRBV4-2|TRBD2|TRBJ2-7
TGTGCCAGCAGCCAAGTCGGGGGGGGAACCTACGAGCAGTACTTC
CASSQVGGGTYEQYF
>once|TRBV6-5|.|TRBJ2-3
TGTGCCAGCAGTTACACCCCCGGGACAAGCACAGATACGCAGTATTTT
CASSYTPGTSTDTQYF
>.|TRBV5-6|TRBD2|TRBJ2-1
TGTGCCAGCAGCCCCTTTTTCGGTAGCGGGGGTCCCTTAGGTAATGAGCAGTTCTTC
CASSPFFGSGGPLGNEQFF
>.|TRBV5-1|.|TRBJ1-1
TGCGCCAGCAGCCTCTCCCGGGGGGACACTGAAGCTTTCTTT
CASSLSRGDTEAFF
>.|TRBV7-9|.|TRBJ1-1
TGTGCCAGCAGCCAACGATCGGACAGTTTGAACACTGAAGCTTTCTTT
CASSQRSDSLNTEAFF
>.|TRBV4-1|.|TRBJ1-1
TGCGCCAGCAGCCAAGATTTTGGAGGGATGGCTTTCTTT
CASSQDFGGMAFF
>.|TRBV10-3|.|TRBJ2-2
TGTGCCATCAGTGTCAGTACGAACACCGGGGAGCTGTTTTTT
CAISVSTNTGELFF
>.|TRBV5-8|.|TRBJ1-4
TGTGCCAGCAGCTTGGGTTCGGGGGTTAGGGAAAAACTGTTTTTT
CASSLGSGVREKLFF
>.|TRBV7-2|.|TRBJ1-2
TGTGCCAGCAGCCCGAGGACAGCTAACTATGGCTACACCTTC
CASSPRTANYGYTF
>.|TRBV6-6|TRBD2|TRBJ2-7
TGTGCCAGCAGGCGAGCGGGGGGCTACGAGCAGTACTTC
CASRRAGGYEQYF